This is a list of T cell receptor beta chains from one sample in a study of T cell responses to AZD1222 COVID-19 vaccine. The protocol was immunoSEQ multiplex PCR, while the TCRdb copy is restricted to in-frame clones and leaves out a portion. The table records approximately 130,000 clones, 90% of them present only once. The sequences come from peripheral blood, collected on day 0 of AZD1222 vaccination. These receptors were obtained from an adult in good health. CDR3s include the opening cysteine and the closing phenylalanine or tryptophan. Each record gives: J gene, D gene, V gene, CDR3 protein. The D gene is left open where the match is weak.

J: TRBJ2-5; D: TRBD2; V: TRBV14; CDR3: CASSQGGRGDPWETQYF
J: TRBJ1-1; D: TRBD1; V: TRBV7-7; CDR3: CASSADRAGEAFF
J: TRBJ1-1; D: -; V: TRBV21-1; CDR3: CASSLRTPVNTEAFF
J: TRBJ1-3; D: -; V: TRBV4-3; CDR3: CASSHGDKTAGNTIYF
J: TRBJ1-6; D: -; V: TRBV3-1/TRBV3-2; CDR3: CASSRSVNSPLHF
J: TRBJ1-2; D: TRBD1; V: TRBV5-1; CDR3: CASSLSGTGGVGYTF
J: TRBJ1-2; D: TRBD1; V: TRBV6-5; CDR3: CASSYRGTGGGYTF
J: TRBJ2-1; D: TRBD2; V: TRBV29-1; CDR3: CSVDGLAGVSGNEQFF
J: TRBJ2-4; D: -; V: TRBV5-6; CDR3: CASSFRQLAKNIQYF
J: TRBJ1-6; D: -; V: TRBV4-3; CDR3: CASSQDKGGTPLHF
J: TRBJ2-7; D: TRBD2; V: TRBV9; CDR3: CASSSGTSGTTTISYEQYF
J: TRBJ2-7; D: -; V: TRBV9; CDR3: CASSPGLNSYEQYF
J: TRBJ1-6; D: -; V: TRBV5-4; CDR3: CASSIQSSYNSPLHF
J: TRBJ1-2; D: -; V: TRBV19; CDR3: CASSIDGGGINYGYTF
J: TRBJ2-7; D: TRBD2; V: TRBV11-3; CDR3: CASSPGLAGLLEQYF
J: TRBJ2-7; D: -; V: TRBV7-3; CDR3: CASSAYEQYF
J: TRBJ2-1; D: -; V: TRBV18; CDR3: CASSPEGLTAYNEQFF
J: TRBJ1-1; D: -; V: TRBV12-3/TRBV12-4; CDR3: CASRTASLPEAFF
J: TRBJ2-2; D: -; V: TRBV4-1; CDR3: CASSQAGGTLYTGELFF
J: TRBJ2-3; D: TRBD2; V: TRBV19; CDR3: CASSMGLVDTQYF
J: TRBJ1-2; D: TRBD1; V: TRBV6-2/TRBV6-3; CDR3: CASSDRGGGYTF
J: TRBJ1-2; D: -; V: TRBV7-8; CDR3: CASSPHGSPYNYGYTF
J: TRBJ2-1; D: -; V: TRBV6-4; CDR3: CASSDSQGGEQFF
J: TRBJ1-1; D: TRBD1; V: TRBV27; CDR3: CASRPGSHRDSEAFF
J: TRBJ1-1; D: TRBD1; V: TRBV7-8; CDR3: CASSPGQAVFF
J: TRBJ1-2; D: -; V: TRBV5-4; CDR3: CASSRSGTPYGYTF
J: TRBJ2-7; D: -; V: TRBV27; CDR3: CASSLGGFYEQYF
J: TRBJ2-6; D: TRBD2; V: TRBV29-1; CDR3: CSILPGTSVAGANVLTF
J: TRBJ1-4; D: TRBD1; V: TRBV7-3; CDR3: CASSPGQSEKLFF
J: TRBJ1-6; D: -; V: TRBV7-9; CDR3: CASSLVQAINSPLHF
J: TRBJ1-2; D: -; V: TRBV6-6; CDR3: CASTLPPANYGYTF
J: TRBJ2-1; D: -; V: TRBV20-1; CDR3: CSASRPQLGTGKQFF
J: TRBJ2-1; D: TRBD2; V: TRBV28; CDR3: CASSPPSGGGYNEQFF
J: TRBJ1-1; D: -; V: TRBV7-9; CDR3: CASSLTTTEAFF
J: TRBJ1-5; D: -; V: TRBV27; CDR3: CASSLSGLSNQPQHF
J: TRBJ2-6; D: TRBD1; V: TRBV7-3; CDR3: CASSYLPGQGSTGANVLTF
J: TRBJ2-3; D: -; V: TRBV27; CDR3: CASSFAPTLGDTQYF
J: TRBJ1-1; D: -; V: TRBV13; CDR3: CASSPLGGNTEAFF
J: TRBJ1-4; D: -; V: TRBV2; CDR3: CASSPYEKLFF
J: TRBJ1-5; D: TRBD1; V: TRBV6-1; CDR3: CASSEWDRVQPQHF
J: TRBJ2-1; D: TRBD2; V: TRBV9; CDR3: CASSVGTSGSGEQFF
J: TRBJ2-1; D: -; V: TRBV6-2/TRBV6-3; CDR3: CASSYSARYNEQFF
J: TRBJ2-2; D: TRBD2; V: TRBV27; CDR3: CASSQYWTSANTGELFF
J: TRBJ2-7; D: -; V: TRBV27; CDR3: CASSTSYSYEQYF
J: TRBJ1-2; D: -; V: TRBV5-4; CDR3: CASSRPGTDLWGYTF
J: TRBJ1-2; D: -; V: TRBV14; CDR3: CASSQPTSSPAYGYTF
J: TRBJ2-5; D: -; V: TRBV6-5; CDR3: CASSPPGETQYF
J: TRBJ2-1; D: -; V: TRBV7-2; CDR3: CASSSPGTLYNEQFF
J: TRBJ2-1; D: -; V: TRBV4-1; CDR3: CASSQARVNEQFF
J: TRBJ1-5; D: -; V: TRBV6-5; CDR3: CASSPDSSNQPQHF
J: TRBJ2-1; D: TRBD2; V: TRBV5-1; CDR3: CASSLVAGGSNEQFF
J: TRBJ2-1; D: TRBD2; V: TRBV9; CDR3: CASSVNTIGREGPYDEQFF